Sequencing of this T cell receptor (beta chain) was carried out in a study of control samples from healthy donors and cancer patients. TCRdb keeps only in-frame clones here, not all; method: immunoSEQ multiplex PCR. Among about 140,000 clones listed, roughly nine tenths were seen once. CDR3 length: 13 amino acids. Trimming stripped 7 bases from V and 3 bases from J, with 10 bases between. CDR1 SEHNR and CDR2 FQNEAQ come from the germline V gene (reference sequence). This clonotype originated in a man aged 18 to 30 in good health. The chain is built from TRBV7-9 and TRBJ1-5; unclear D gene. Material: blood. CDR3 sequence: CASTRSPNQPQHF. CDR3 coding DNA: TGTGCCAGCACCAGATCACCCAATCAGCCCCAGCATTTT.